This T cell receptor (beta chain) was documented in a study of tumor-infiltrating lymphocytes in primary liver carcinoma. TCR beta cDNA was made from around 460 ng total RNA with a constant-region primer. For TCR beta, libraries were produced by three nested multiplex PCR rounds using slightly modified ARM-PCR. Amplification in the first two PCR rounds was performed using TRBV1-TRBV30 forward primers and a C-beta reverse primer for about 10 cycles each. TCRdb passed the multiplex PCR reads through MiXCR, listing each CDR3 protein once. Seen here are 75,000 or so distinct CDR3 sequences, over 60% observed once, and the top ten hold roughly 26%. This CDR3 is built from 16 residues. V shed 5 bases, J shed 8 bases, and the junction held 12 bases outside the gene matches. In germline, CDR1 is MNHNS, CDR2 SASEGT. This clonotype was detected ten times or more. Both RNA and DNA were isolated together from around 18-30 mg of bulk tissue that had not been sorted.

The material sequenced was liver tumor tissue from sampling region 4. The subset here: tumor region T4, right-lateral pole. The rearrangement uses TRBV6-1 and TRBJ2-1; 10 bases agree with TRBD2. The clonotype was recovered from a man aged 40-50 years with primary liver carcinoma and hepatitis B virus infection. The CDR3 here is CASSRILAGVDDEQFF. In DNA form, the CDR3 reads TGTGCCAGCAGTCGTATTCTAGCGGGAGTAGACGATGAGCAGTTCTTC.